What follows are 16 T cell receptor beta chains derived from one specimen sequenced in a study of cytomegalovirus exposure and HLA in healthy donors (TCRdb year 2017). Receptor libraries were prepared by the immunoSEQ multiplex PCR assay. For the multiplex PCR, a mixture combining 60 forward primers for TCR Vbeta segments and 13 reverse primers for TCR Jbeta segments was used. The clones in this table, taken by TCRdb from immuneACCESS, are in-frame only. Not every clone is retained; where verified, under half of the shortfall comes from an unresolved V gene, and the cause of the rest is unknown. A total of roughly 120,000 clones appear in this sample, about 79% of them only once. The ten largest account for 1.5% to 2.5% of the sample. Material for sequencing was PBMCs. Source of these receptors: a young man in good health and CMV-seronegative.

V usage is TRBV7-3 and J usage is TRBJ2-1; D is ambiguous. Germline CDR1 SGHTA, CDR2 FQGTGA. Between the trimmed V and J ends, which lost 5 bases and 9 bases, there was a span of 11 bases. The CDR3 sequence is 12 residues long. CDR3 in DNA: TGTGCCAGCAGCCCCCGAGCAGGTGAGCAGTTCTTC. Protein product: CASSPRAGEQFF.

CDR3 sequence: CASSGDRDPNQPQHF. The CDR3 nucleotides read TGTGCCAGCAGTGGGGACAGGGACCCAAATCAGCCCCAGCATTTT. V gene TRBV7-9 combines with J gene TRBJ1-5; 9 bases fit TRBD1. V lost 6 bases and J lost 4; bases outside the gene matches: 7. Looked up from germline, CDR1 is SEHNR and CDR2 is FQNEAQ (reference sequence). The CDR3 consists of 15 residues.

The chain is built from TRBV9 and TRBJ2-7; 7 positions match TRBD2. CDR1 is SGDLS and CDR2 is YYNGEE in the germline V gene. V was clipped by 0 bases and J by 0 bases; unmatched bases: 3. This CDR3 is built from 15 residues. CDR3: CASSVAGGHSYEQYF. The DNA of the CDR3 is TGTGCCAGCAGCGTAGCGGGAGGTCACTCCTACGAGCAGTACTTC.

This rearrangement joins TRBV21-1 to TRBJ2-2; the table assigns TRBD2, which was not confirmed against the DNA. TRBV21-1 is classified as a pseudogene. This CDR3 is built from 15 residues. The CDR3: CASRGGVHHTGELFF. CDR3 bases: TGTGCCAGCCGGGGGGGGGTTCACCACACCGGGGAGCTGTTTTTT.

The rearrangement links TRBV6-5 to TRBJ1-5, with 9 bases fitting TRBD1. After removal of 6 bases from V and 3 bases from J, the junction contained 6 bases not matched to a gene. The CDR3 loop spans 15 amino acids. The germline CDR1 and CDR2 sequences are MNHEY and SVGAGI. The CDR3 spells CASRKGQGYNQPQHF. CDR3 sequence (DNA): TGTGCCAGCAGAAAGGGACAGGGCTACAATCAGCCCCAGCATTTT.

The CDR3 coding sequence is TGCGCCAGCAGTCCTAACGGACTAGCGGCTGGCTACGAGCAGTACTTC. Translating it yields CASSPNGLAAGYEQYF. V and J are TRBV5-1 and TRBJ2-7, with TRBD2 matching 10 bases. Per germline, CDR1 SGHRS and CDR2 YFSETQ. The CDR3 consists of 16 residues. The junction had 11 bases not matched to a gene; V was cut back by 5 bases and J by 3 bases. Full variable domain (rest looked up from reference TRBV5-1 and TRBJ2-7): KAGVTQTPRYLIKTRGQQVTLSCSPISGHRSVSWYQQTPGQGLQFLFEYFSETQRNKGNFPGRFSGRQFSNSRSEMNVSTLELGDSALYLCASSPNGLAAGYEQYFGPGTRLTVT.

This rearrangement joins TRBV19 to TRBJ2-1; D is unclear. The CDR3 spans 13 residues. Germline V CDR1 and CDR2: LNHDA, SQIVND (reference sequence). V was clipped by 5 bases and J by 1 base, with 6 bases between them. This chain's CDR3 is CASSPKSYNEQFF. The CDR3 nucleotides are TGTGCCAGTAGTCCAAAATCCTACAATGAGCAGTTCTTC.

The rearrangement joins TRBV9 to TRBJ2-1; D is possibly TRBD2 (6 bases). The CDR3 is made up of 15 amino acids. With 0 bases removed from V and 9 bases from J, the gap between germline ends came to 16 bases. Germline values: CDR1 SGDLS, CDR2 YYNGEE. Here the CDR3 DNA reads TGTGCCAGCAGCGTAGCTGACGGGAACGGGGGTGAGCAGTTCTTC. It codes for CASSVADGNGGEQFF.

The V call is TRBV5-5, the J call TRBJ2-1; D gene ambiguous. CDR3 size: 12 residues. V lost 1 base to trimming and J lost 4 bases, with 3 bases between them. Germline V gives CDR1 SGHKS, CDR2 YYEKEE (reference sequence). CDR3: CASSLQYNEQFF. The CDR3 DNA follows: TGTGCCAGCAGCTTGCAGTACAATGAGCAGTTCTTC. Based on the CDR3 plus reference TRBV5-5 and TRBJ2-1, the full variable domain is DAGVTQSPTHLIKTRGQQVTLRCSPISGHKSVSWYQQVLGQGPQFIFQYYEKEERGRGNFPDRFSARQFPNYSSELNVNALLLGDSALYLCASSLQYNEQFFGPGTRLTVL.

Turning to this clone: At the DNA level, this CDR3 is encoded by other sequences in the same sample as well. This chain uses TRBV7-8 with TRBJ2-1, with D perhaps matching TRBD1 (6 bases). CDR3 length: 15 residues. V gave up 4 bases and J gave up 4 bases, with 14 bases separating them. Germline CDR1 and CDR2: SGHVS and FQNEAQ. The CDR3 coding sequence is TGTGCCAGCAGCTACAATGGGGGCTTTTACAATGAGCAGTTCTTC. It is translated as CASSYNGGFYNEQFF.

In its sample, this clone was seen once. The chain links TRBV10-2 to TRBJ1-1; TRBD1 is a possible D gene (6 bases). Germline V gene lookup returns CDR1 WSHSY and CDR2 SAAADI. CDR3 length: 15 amino acids. Trimming cost V 2 bases and J 1 base, with 11 bases left between them. DNA for the CDR3: TGCGCCAGCAGTGAGCTAACAGGGAAGAACACTGAAGCTTTCTTT. Translated: CASSELTGKNTEAFF.

This sequence joins TRBV5-1 and TRBJ1-4; TRBD1 might be the D (6 bases). Trimming took 2 bases from V and 0 from J, leaving 11 bases between them. CDR1 is SGHRS, CDR2 YFSETQ, per germline. The CDR3 totals 16 residues. The CDR3 bases are TGCGCCAGCAGCTTTTCGACAGGCCCAACTAATGAAAAACTGTTTTTT. Protein sequence: CASSFSTGPTNEKLFF.

J is TRBJ2-3 and V is TRBV10-3; 9 bases are shared with TRBD1. From germline, CDR1 is ENHRY and CDR2 SYGVKD. V shed 4 bases and J 5 bases; nucleotides not matched to a gene: 7. CDR3 length equals 15 residues. CDR3 coding DNA: TGTGCCATCAGTGCCGAACAGGGGGCTGAAGATACGCAGTATTTT. This encodes CAISAEQGAEDTQYF.

The rearrangement uses TRBV29-1 and TRBJ2-2; a possible D gene is TRBD2 (5 bases). The CDR3 is 15 amino acids. V shed 5 bases and J shed 1 base, with 14 bases lying between them. CDR1 is SQVTM and CDR2 is ANQGSEA in the germline V gene. The CDR3 reads CSVRRERRNTGELFF. DNA of the CDR3: TGCAGCGTTAGGCGTGAGCGGAGGAACACCGGGGAGCTGTTTTTT.

This chain connects TRBV18 to TRBJ1-3, with D perhaps matching TRBD1 (6 bases). The V end was cut by 2 bases, the J end by 4 bases, with 12 bases between. CDR1 and CDR2 from the germline V gene are KGHSH and LQKENI. The CDR3 consists of 15 residues. The CDR3, as DNA: TGTGCCAGCTCACCAAATAACAGGGACGGAAACACCATATATTTT. It specifies CASSPNNRDGNTIYF.

CDR3 region: CASSTNRGSEQYV. The CDR3 DNA reads TGTGCCAGCTCAACTAACAGGGGTAGCGAGCAGTACGTC. The chain is built from TRBV18 and TRBJ2-7, with TRBD1 identical over 7 bases. CDR1 KGHSH and CDR2 LQKENI come from the germline V gene. V gave up 5 bases and J gave up 6 bases; unmatched junction bases: 7. The CDR3 runs 13 residues.